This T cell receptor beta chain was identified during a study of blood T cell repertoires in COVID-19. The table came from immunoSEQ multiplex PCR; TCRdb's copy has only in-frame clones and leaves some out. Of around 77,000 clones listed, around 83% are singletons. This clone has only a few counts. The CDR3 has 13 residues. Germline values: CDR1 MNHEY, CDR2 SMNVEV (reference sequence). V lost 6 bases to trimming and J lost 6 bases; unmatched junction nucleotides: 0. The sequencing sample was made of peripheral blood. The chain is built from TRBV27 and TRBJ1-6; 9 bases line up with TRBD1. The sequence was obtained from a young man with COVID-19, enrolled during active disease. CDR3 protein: CASRGQGNSPLHF. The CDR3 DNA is TGTGCCAGCAGGGGACAGGGTAATTCACCCCTCCACTTT.